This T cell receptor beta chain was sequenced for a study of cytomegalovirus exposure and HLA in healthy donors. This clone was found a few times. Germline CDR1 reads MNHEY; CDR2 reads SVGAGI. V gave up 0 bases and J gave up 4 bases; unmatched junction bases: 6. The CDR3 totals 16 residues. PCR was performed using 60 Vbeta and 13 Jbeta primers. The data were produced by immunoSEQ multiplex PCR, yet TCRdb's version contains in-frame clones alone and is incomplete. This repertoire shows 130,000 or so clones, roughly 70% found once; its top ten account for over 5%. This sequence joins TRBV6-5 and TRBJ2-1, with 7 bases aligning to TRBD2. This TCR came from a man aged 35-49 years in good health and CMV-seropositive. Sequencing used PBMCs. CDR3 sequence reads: CASSYSPGGWYNEQFF. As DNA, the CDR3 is TGTGCCAGCAGTTACTCACCGGGGGGTTGGTACAATGAGCAGTTCTTC.